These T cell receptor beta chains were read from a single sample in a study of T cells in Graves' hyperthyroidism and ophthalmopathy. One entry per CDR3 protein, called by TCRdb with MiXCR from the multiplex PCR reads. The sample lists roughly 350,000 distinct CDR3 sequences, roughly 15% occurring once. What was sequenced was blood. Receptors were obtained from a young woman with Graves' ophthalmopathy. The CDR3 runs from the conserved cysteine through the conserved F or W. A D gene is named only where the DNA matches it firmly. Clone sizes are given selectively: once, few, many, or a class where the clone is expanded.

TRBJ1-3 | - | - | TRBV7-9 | TGTGCCAGCAGCTTAGAGCCTGGGGAAAGAAACACCATATATTTT | CASSLEPGERNTIYF
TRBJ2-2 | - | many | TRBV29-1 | TGCAGCGGGCTTAAGGGGAACACCGGGGAGCTGTTTTTT | CSGLKGNTGELFF
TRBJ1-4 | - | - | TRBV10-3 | TGTGCCATCAGTGAGTCTATATCGGGCGATGAAAAACTGTTTTTT | CAISESISGDEKLFF
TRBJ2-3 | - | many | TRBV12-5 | TGTGCTAGTGGTTTGGGCTTGGCAGGCGCAGATACGCAGTATTTT | CASGLGLAGADTQYF
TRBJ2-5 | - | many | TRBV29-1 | TGCAGCGTGGGGTTTGAGACCCAGTACTTC | CSVGFETQYF
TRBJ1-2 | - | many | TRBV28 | TGTGCCAGCACCCTTGGGGTGCGAGGCTACACCTTC | CASTLGVRGYTF
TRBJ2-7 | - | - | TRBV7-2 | TGTGCCAGCAGCTTAGCGGCGGGGTCGATCGACGAGCAGTACTTC | CASSLAAGSIDEQYF
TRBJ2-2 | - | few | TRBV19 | TGTGCCAGTGGAGGCTCGGGGATTTTGTCCACCGGGGAGCTGTTTTTT | CASGGSGILSTGELFF
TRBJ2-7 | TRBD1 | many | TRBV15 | TGTGCCACCAGAGGGGGACAGGGAGGAAGGTACGAGCAGTACTTC | CATRGGQGGRYEQYF
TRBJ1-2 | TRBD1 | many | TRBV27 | TGTGCCAGCAGTCCGAGACAGGGGGTGGATGGCTACACCTTC | CASSPRQGVDGYTF
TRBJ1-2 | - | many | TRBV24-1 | TGTGCCACCAGTGATAGGTCCCGACAGGGCTACACCTTC | CATSDRSRQGYTF
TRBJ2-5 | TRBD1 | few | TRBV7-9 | TGTGCCAGCAGCTTCAGGGGGACAATGAATCAAGAGACCCAGTACTTC | CASSFRGTMNQETQYF
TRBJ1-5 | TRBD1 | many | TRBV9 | TGTGCCAGCAGCCCCGGGACAGGGTTTCAGCCCCAGCATTTT | CASSPGTGFQPQHF
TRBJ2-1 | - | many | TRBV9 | TGTGCCAGCAGCGACTGGGCCTACAATGAGCAGTTCTTC | CASSDWAYNEQFF
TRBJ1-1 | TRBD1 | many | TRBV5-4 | TGTGCCAGCAGCCTAATTCCGGGACAGGGAGTTACTGAAGCTTTCTTT | CASSLIPGQGVTEAFF
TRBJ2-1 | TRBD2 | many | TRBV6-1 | TGTGCCAGTGTCCTAGCGGGGCCCTACAATGAGCAGTTCTTC | CASVLAGPYNEQFF